The 6 T cell receptor beta chains in this list originate from one sample, sequenced in a study of T cells in Graves' hyperthyroidism and ophthalmopathy. Amplification of TCR beta CDR3 regions was performed using RNA transcripts as template. An initial round of RT-PCR targeting the TCR CDR3 relied on the HTBI primer set. Via MiXCR, TCRdb re-called the multiplex PCR reads, giving one row per CDR3 protein. The sample lists about 640,000 distinct CDR3 sequences, about 20% occurring once. The sequenced sample was blood. The receptors come from a man aged 30 to 39 with Graves' ophthalmopathy.

This chain links TRBV20-1 with TRBJ2-3, with 10 bases fitting TRBD2. CDR3 length: 14 residues. CDR1 is DFQATT, CDR2 SNEGSKA, per germline (reference sequence). V lost 5 bases, J lost 5 bases, and 7 bases stayed unmatched. CDR3: CSAPSGRGRDTQYF. The CDR3 bases are TGCAGTGCTCCTAGCGGGAGAGGAAGAGATACGCAGTATTTT.

In this sample, this clonotype turned up a few times. This chain uses TRBV19 with TRBJ2-3, with D unclear. Germline CDR1 reads LNHDA; CDR2 reads SQIVND (reference sequence). This CDR3 spans 13 amino acids. Trimming took 6 bases from V and 4 from J, leaving 11 bases between them. CDR3 coding DNA: TGTGCCAGTAGCCCTCCCTCTCCAGATACGCAGTATTTT. It specifies CASSPPSPDTQYF.

This clonotype was picked up many times. CDR3 protein: CASSGINSYNEQFF. The CDR3 DNA is TGTGCCAGCAGTGGAATTAACTCCTACAATGAGCAGTTCTTC. The gene calls are TRBV28 and TRBJ2-1; D call uncertain. V gave up 5 bases and J gave up 0 bases, with 8 bases separating them. CDR3 length equals 14 residues. The V gene's germline CDR1 is MDHEN and CDR2 SYDVKM.

The chain recombines TRBV4-1 with TRBJ2-1; 7 bases match TRBD1. The germline CDR1 and CDR2 sequences are MGHRA and YSYEKL. The V and J ends lost 4 bases and 0 bases, in that order; junction bases with no gene match: 9. The CDR3 has 17 residues. CDR3 residues: CASSRSTGPSSYNEQFF. Here the CDR3 DNA reads TGCGCCAGCAGCCGATCGACAGGGCCGAGCTCCTACAATGAGCAGTTCTTC.

This rearrangement joins TRBV27 to TRBJ2-4; no definite D call. The CDR3 covers 14 residues. Germline CDR1 is MNHEY and CDR2 is SMNVEV (reference sequence). The V and J ends lost 4 bases and 7 bases respectively, with 14 bases between them. The CDR3 region is CASSSVAYRNIQYF. The CDR3 DNA follows: TGTGCCAGCAGTTCGGTGGCTTATCGGAACATTCAGTACTTC.

The J gene is TRBJ2-5, the V gene TRBV4-1, with 12 nucleotides matching TRBD2. Trimming at V came to 0 bases and at J to 4 bases, leaving 3 bases not matched to a gene. The CDR3 sequence is 16 residues long. In germline, CDR1 is MGHRA, CDR2 YSYEKL. The CDR3 loop is CASSQEETSGRETQYF. CDR3 bases: TGCGCCAGCAGCCAAGAAGAGACTAGCGGGAGAGAGACCCAGTACTTC.